This T cell receptor beta chain was identified during a study of blood T cell repertoires in COVID-19 (dated by TCRdb to the early 2020s). About the full investigation: Samples from collaborators originated in the United States, Italy and Spain and spanned both the acute and convalescent phases of COVID-19. Where HLA class I and class II types were available, the types were taken from metadata supplied by the sample provider, not from assay-based typing. The dataset comprised deeply sampled blood TCRbeta repertoires from subjects exposed to, actively infected with, or recovered from COVID-19. The repertoires were made available in a free public database intended to serve as a resource for research on the immune response to SARS-CoV-2. The sample metadata nearly always contained a de-identified subject ID, COVID-19 status, age in years and sex. Samples were obtained from the ongoing ImmuneRACE study (first 160 participants) and from over 1,000 subjects provided by 6 global collaborators. The prospective study material was composed of cDNA or gDNA derived from T cells, B-cell-depleted T cells, or PBMCs. Broad study findings and their caveats: The quantity of clinical and demographic metadata differed by source and by participant and was supplied without curation.

V loses 4 bases at its end and J loses 9 bases; junction bases beyond the gene matches: 13. Inclusive of the bounding cysteine and phenylalanine, the CDR3 is 15 residues long. Only the CDR3 portion is preserved as DNA: 45 bases, with reading frame beginning at the first base. Per the germline V gene (reference sequence), GTSNPN is the CDR1 and SVGIG is the CDR2. Participants in the prospective study were aged roughly 18 to 100 years, lived in 20 to 30 United States geographic areas, and enrolled through a virtual design. To assign participants to cohorts, the prospective study relied on clinical history that participants themselves reported in a screening survey and a study questionnaire. Mobile phlebotomists in the prospective study collected whole blood, serum and a nasopharyngeal or oropharyngeal swab from every participant. Additional blood draws and questionnaires over an approximately two-month period could optionally be provided by prospective study participants. Before DNA extraction, blood samples from the prospective study were shipped at room temperature or frozen.

Comments on this clone: Its specific antigen is unknown. Per-base qualities were not stored, and no clone one base away is much larger.

TCRbeta CDR3 regions were amplified from genomic DNA by means of the immunoSEQ Assay, a bias-controlled multiplex PCR. The original methods were these. The number of nucleated cells in each sample was estimated by amplification of reference gene primers within the assay. Sequence reads were collapsed and filtered to measure the absolute abundance of every unique TCRbeta CDR3 rearrangement. Productive Simpson clonality was computed per sample as the square root of Simpson's diversity index over productive rearrangements. As stored in TCRdb, this immuneACCESS dataset retains in-frame rearrangements with V and J assigned. A fraction of the clones does not appear; measured against another copy, unresolved V genes explain less than half of the discrepancy, and the remainder lacks a known reason. D and trimming come from the DNA, and the V and J calls and clone size come from that table. This sample holds about 400,000 clones; nearly 90% were observed only once. The ten largest clones capture more than 2% of the sample.

The clonotype originates from a woman between 40 and 50 years old with acute COVID-19. The V and J segments used are TRBV30 and TRBJ2-1; 9 central bases correspond to TRBD2. The material sequenced was PBMCs or T cells enriched from blood (not recorded which). CDR3 protein: CAWKIGGSGGFEQFF. The nucleotide sequence reads as follows: TGTGCCTGGAAGATCGGAGGTAGCGGGGGTTTTGAGCAGTTCTTC.